A single T cell receptor beta chain is shown here with its context. The CDR3 extends over 15 amino acids. Germline V lookup: CDR1 SGDLS, CDR2 YYNGEE. V was pared by 4 bases and J by 3 bases, with 9 bases of the junction left unmatched. In the original analysis: Amplification of reference gene primers provided the estimated nucleated cell counts. TCRdb's table, derived via immunoSEQ multiplex PCR, lists solely in-frame clones and lacks some. From that table come the V and J calls and clone size; the DNA was used to work out D and trimming. The sample lists approximately 210,000 clones, 84% occurring once. This specimen belongs to a study of blood T cell repertoires in COVID-19. Background on the study: Samples representing acute and convalescent COVID-19 were sourced from the United States, Italy and Spain. T cells, B-cell-depleted T cells, or PBMCs provided the cDNA or gDNA that served as material.

This TCR was sampled from a woman in her fifties or sixties with active or convalescent COVID-19. The sample consisted of peripheral blood. The chain uses TRBV9 and TRBJ2-7; TRBD2 matches at 8 bases. This CDR3 reads CASSPSGGVGYEQYF. The CDR3 DNA is TGTGCCAGCAGCCCATCGGGAGGGGTAGGCTACGAGCAGTACTTC. Based on the CDR3 plus reference TRBV9 and TRBJ2-7, the full variable domain is DSGVTQTPKHLITATGQRVTLRCSPRSGDLSVYWYQQSLDQGLQFLIQYYNGEERAKGNILERFSAQQFPDLHSELNLSSLELGDSALYFCASSPSGGVGYEQYFGPGTRLTVT.